This T cell receptor (beta chain) comes out of a study of molecular identifiers for immune sequencing clone quantification. Study details: Four portions were sequenced after RNA from roughly 18,000 or 92,000 naive CD8 cells was split five ways in replicates. Study-level findings and limits: Barcode collisions between identical TCR molecules could shrink estimates of highly expanded clone sizes. Clonotypes topping 20 RNA copies carried over 99% of effector molecules but under 1% of naive ones.

The CDR3 extends over 13 amino acids. Trimming stripped 3 bases from V and 5 bases from J, with 12 bases between. Germline V gene data show CDR1 as GTSNPN and CDR2 as SVGIG (reference sequence). TCRdb ran MiXCR on the PCR reads and lists one entry per CDR3 protein. Of approximately 590,000 distinct CDR3 sequences in the sample, over 25% were seen once. This clonotype was observed at least ten times. What it binds is unknown. Investigators produced naive CD8 libraries from approximately 20,000 to 980,000 sorted cells, drawing on 10%, 30% or 50% RNA. The sequenced sample consisted of naive CD8+ T cells from blood, with Jurkat cell RNA spiked in. Subset noted: FACS-sorted CD8+CD4-CCR7+CD45RA+ naive T cells. The chain couples TRBV30 to TRBJ2-3; possible D gene TRBD1, 6 bases. The receptor was isolated from a human donor in good health. Some libraries in this study had Jurkat cell RNA spiked in. The CDR3 loop reads CAWSRGGRDTQYF. In DNA, the CDR3 is TGTGCCTGGAGCAGAGGGGGAAGAGATACGCAGTATTTT.